This T cell receptor (beta chain) was documented in a study of shared clonotypes between healthy human individuals. Genomic DNA of each subset was evenly split across several immunoSEQ plates. Per sorted-subset replicate PCR, input was approximately 0.2 ug DNA, representing 30,000 to 35,000 T cell genomes. Clones were read by immunoSEQ multiplex PCR, and TCRdb kept only the in-frame ones, dropping some. Among hundreds of thousands of clones listed, roughly 94% were seen once. Germline V gene data show CDR1 as ENHRY and CDR2 as SYGVKD. With 6 bases removed from V and 6 bases from J, the gap between germline ends came to 11 bases. CDR3 length equals 12 residues. CD8 cells regarded as naive lacked CD45RO, were positively chosen for CCR7, and omitted terminally differentiated effector memory CD45RA+ cells. Donors had no recently reported acute infections or vaccinations and were HIV-negative. The study's findings and limits: Rarefaction showed that sequencing of sorted subsets was incomplete (despite large depth).

On this clone: Its antigen is as yet unknown.

This sequence was found in a man younger than 45 in good health. J is TRBJ1-1 and V is TRBV10-3, with a possible D match to TRBD1 (5 bases). The sample was naive CD8+ T cells sorted from blood. The CDR3 DNA reads as TGTGCCATCAGCTGGGACGGCGCTGAAGCTTTCTTT. It encodes CAISWDGAEAFF.